This T cell receptor beta chain is from a study of identical twins. This clonotype was detected a few times. One end of the junction fails to match germline, which may point to a read error. From the 5' RACE reads, TCRdb called clonotypes with MiXCR, one entry per CDR3 protein. The data contain 450,000 or so distinct CDR3 sequences, 24% of them singletons. Germline values: CDR1 GTSNPN, CDR2 SVGIG (reference sequence). CDR3 size: 14 residues. The same data also contributed to another study, on T cells expressing NK-cell markers.

The sequence came from a woman aged 18-30 years in good health. The chain has TRBV30 and TRBJ2-1, with TRBD2 matching 8 bases. The sequenced material came from CD4+ T cells sorted from blood. The CDR3 DNA sequence: TGTGCCTGGAGTGATAACGCCGGGACTAGACTTCTGGTCTTC. Amino acid sequence: CAWSDNAGTRLLVF.